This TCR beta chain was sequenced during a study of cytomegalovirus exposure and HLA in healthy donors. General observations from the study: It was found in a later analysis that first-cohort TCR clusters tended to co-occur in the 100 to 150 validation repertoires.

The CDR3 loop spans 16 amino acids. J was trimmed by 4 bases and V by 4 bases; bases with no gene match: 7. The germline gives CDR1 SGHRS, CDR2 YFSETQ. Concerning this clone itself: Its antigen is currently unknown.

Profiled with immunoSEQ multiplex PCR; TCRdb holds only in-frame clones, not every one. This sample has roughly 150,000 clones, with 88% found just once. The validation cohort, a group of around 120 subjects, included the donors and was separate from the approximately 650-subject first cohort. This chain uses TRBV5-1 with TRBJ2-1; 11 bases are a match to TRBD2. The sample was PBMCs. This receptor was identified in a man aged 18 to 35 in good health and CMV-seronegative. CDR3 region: CASSTGLAEYYNEQFF. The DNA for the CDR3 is TGCGCCAGCAGCACGGGACTAGCGGAATATTACAATGAGCAGTTCTTC.